These 13 T cell receptor beta chains came from one sample sequenced in a study of CXCR3-negative and CXCR3-positive naive CD8 T cells. TRB cDNA was prepared as libraries by UMI-labeled 5' RACE. Reprocessing the 5' RACE reads, TCRdb reports a single entry for every CDR3 protein and omits DNA. The sample has tens of thousands of distinct CDR3 sequences. Material: memory CD8+ T cells from blood. These receptor sequences come from a human donor in good health. Some clones in this sample may be carry-over from other donors' samples.

V and J are TRBV7-6 and TRBJ2-3. The CDR3 is 12 amino acids. The V gene's germline CDR1 is SGHVS and CDR2 FNYEAQ. Here the CDR3 reads CASSQAWYTQYF.

The gene calls are TRBV16 and TRBJ2-7. The germline CDR1 and CDR2 sequences are KGHSY and FQNENV. CDR3 length: 12 amino acids. CDR3 residues: CASYTQSYEQYF. Supplemented by reference TRBV16 and TRBJ2-7, the full variable domain reads GEEVAQTPKHLVRGEGQKAKLYCAPIKGHSYVFWYQQVLKNEFKFLISFQNENVFDETGMPKERFSAKCLPNSPCSLEIQATKLEDSAVYFCASYTQSYEQYFGPGTRLTVT.

This sequence joins TRBV7-3 and TRBJ2-5. Germline V CDR1 and CDR2: SGHTA, FQGTGA. This CDR3 spans 15 amino acids. This CDR3 reads CASSFSGGYQETQYF.

The rearrangement links TRBV6-2 or TRBV6-3 to TRBJ2-2. CDR1 is MNHEY, CDR2 SVGEGT, per germline. This CDR3 comprises 15 residues. CDR3 region: CASSYSSSGSGELFF.

The rearrangement uses TRBV4-2 and TRBJ1-5; TCRdb picks TRBD1, but there is no DNA to check that call. Germline CDR1 reads LGHNA; CDR2 reads YNFKEQ. This CDR3 spans 14 amino acids. CDR3 residues: CASSQDPGPQPQHF.

The chain employs TRBV4-1 and TRBJ1-1. CDR1 and CDR2 (germline): MGHRA, YSYEKL. CDR3 size: 14 residues. CDR3 amino acids: CASSPRGLNTEAFF.

The chain recombines TRBV7-9 with TRBJ2-1; TCRdb lists TRBD1, though no DNA is available to test this call. The CDR3 extends over 16 amino acids. Per the germline V gene, CDR1 is SEHNR and CDR2 is FQNEAQ (reference sequence). The CDR3 here is CASTARVPPYYNEQFF. The full variable domain, with the rest looked up from reference TRBV7-9 and TRBJ2-1, is DTGVSQNPRHKITKRGQNVTFRCDPISEHNRLYWYRQTLGQGPEFLTYFQNEAQLEKSRLLSDRFSAERPKGSFSTLEIQRTEQGDSAMYLCASTARVPPYYNEQFFGPGTRLTVL.

The chain has TRBV29-1 and TRBJ2-7; TCRdb proposes TRBD1, but this gene call is untestable without DNA. The CDR3 is 13 amino acids. Germline lookup yields CDR1 SQVTM and CDR2 ANQGSEA. This CDR3 reads CSVVFQGKDEQYF.

The CDR3 loop reads CASSPGQGRSPLHF. V gene TRBV12-3 or TRBV12-4 combines with J gene TRBJ1-6; TCRdb proposes TRBD1, but this gene call is untestable without DNA. The CDR3 consists of 14 residues.

The chain links TRBV12-5 to TRBJ1-5; the D call from TCRdb, TRBD1, cannot be confirmed without DNA. This CDR3 contains 17 residues. The germline CDR1 and CDR2 sequences are LGHNT and FRNRAP. The chain's CDR3 is CASGLGVLTGNNQPQHF.

The chain is built from TRBV9 and TRBJ1-2; TCRdb designates TRBD1, a call that cannot be tested without DNA. Per germline, CDR1 SGDLS and CDR2 YYNGEE. The CDR3 runs 14 residues. This CDR3 reads CASSGGGPGHGYTF. Full variable domain (rest looked up from reference TRBV9 and TRBJ1-2): DSGVTQTPKHLITATGQRVTLRCSPRSGDLSVYWYQQSLDQGLQFLIQYYNGEERAKGNILERFSAQQFPDLHSELNLSSLELGDSALYFCASSGGGPGHGYTFGSGTRLTVV.

The CDR3 loop reads CASSLMGQGLNTEAFF. The gene calls are TRBV7-3 and TRBJ1-1; there is no DNA to check the TCRdb D call of TRBD1. The CDR3 has 16 residues. The germline V gene encodes CDR1 SGHTA and CDR2 FQGTGA.

The V gene is TRBV4-3, the J gene TRBJ1-1. The CDR3 runs 14 residues. The V gene's germline CDR1 is LGHNA and CDR2 YSLEER. The CDR3 is CASSQDGMNTEAFF.